The clone carrying this T cell receptor beta chain was seen a single time. Its target is not known. These data come from a study of cytomegalovirus exposure and HLA in healthy donors. Broader study findings: The authors listed over 150 TCR beta chains as cytomegalovirus-associated. In an earlier analysis, most TCR beta V segments were productive about 87% or about 30% of the time. By HLA locus, TCR association rates varied in a later analysis, with DRB1 showing the most and HLA-C the fewest.

PCR primers comprised 60 Vbeta and 13 Jbeta primers. TCRdb keeps only in-frame clones here, not all; method: immunoSEQ multiplex PCR. This sample yields about 130,000 clones, of which roughly 80% are seen a single time; roughly 1.2% belongs to the top ten. The CDR3 sequence is 14 residues long. CDR1 and CDR2 (germline): SNHLY, FYNNEI. After removal of 6 bases from V and 9 bases from J, the junction contained 4 bases not matched to a gene. These donors counted as nominally healthy when sampled, but unrecorded immune exposures were likely. The TCR was taken from a boy younger than 18 in good health and CMV-seronegative. The V and J genes are TRBV2 and TRBJ2-1; 14 nucleotides agree with TRBD2. The sample taken for sequencing was PBMCs. CDR3 DNA: TGTGCCAGCAGGACGGGACTAGCGGGAGCTGAGCAGTTCTTC. Encoded protein: CASRTGLAGAEQFF.